The 31 T cell receptor beta chains presented below share a single source sample, sequenced in a study of T cell repertoires in ileal Crohn's disease. The time point here: neoterminal ileum biopsy at postoperative endoscopy, about 6 months after surgery. The protocol was immunoSEQ multiplex PCR, while the TCRdb copy is restricted to in-frame clones and leaves out a portion. The repertoire includes 15,000 or so clones, about three quarters of them detected once, and 4.1% sits in the top ten. Sequencing was carried out using ileal tissue. These receptors all come from an adult with Crohn's disease.

This clone was counted once. The V and J genes are TRBV2 and TRBJ1-1; tentatively, D is TRBD1 (6 bases). Germline loops: CDR1 SNHLY, CDR2 FYNNEI. This CDR3 spans 16 amino acids. Trimming took 3 bases from V and 4 from J, leaving 18 bases between them. The CDR3 loop reads CASSEVRQAGTTEAFF. For the CDR3, the DNA is TGTGCCAGCAGTGAGGTTAGACAGGCTGGGACCACTGAAGCTTTCTTT.

The gene calls are TRBV11-3 and TRBJ2-6, with D perhaps being TRBD1 or TRBD2 (5 bases each). CDR3 length equals 15 residues. The germline V and J ends were trimmed by 5 bases and 0 bases, with 8 bases remaining between them. Germline V CDR1 and CDR2: SGHNT, YENEEA. CDR3 amino acids: CASSPGSSGANVLTF. CDR3 coding DNA: TGTGCCAGCAGCCCAGGGAGCTCTGGGGCCAACGTCCTGACTTTC.

The chain links TRBV7-7 to TRBJ2-5; tentatively, D is TRBD2 (6 bases). This CDR3 spans 15 amino acids. V was trimmed by 1 base and J by 2 bases, leaving 11 bases between them. In germline, CDR1 is SSHAT, CDR2 FNYEAQ (reference sequence). CDR3 protein: CASSLGLGRQETQYF. CDR3 nucleotides: TGTGCCAGCAGCTTAGGACTAGGAAGGCAAGAGACCCAGTACTTC.

The chain uses TRBV5-4 and TRBJ2-1; 7 nucleotides align to TRBD1. Looked up from germline, CDR1 is SGHNT and CDR2 is YYREEE (reference sequence). V was clipped by 1 base and J by 5 bases; unmatched bases: 6. The CDR3 sequence is 15 residues long. The CDR3 DNA follows: TGTGCCAGCAGCTTGTCGACAGGGAGCCACAATGAGCAGTTCTTC. This sequence encodes CASSLSTGSHNEQFF.

The chain couples TRBV6-1 to TRBJ2-7; no reliable D call. V dropped 4 bases and J dropped 0 bases, with 10 bases sitting between them. This CDR3 is built from 14 residues. Germline loops: CDR1 MNHNS, CDR2 SASEGT. CDR3 DNA sequence: TGTGCCAGCAGTGCCACTTGGAGCTCCTACGAGCAGTACTTC. It yields the protein CASSATWSSYEQYF.

The count of this clone is one. The chain recombines TRBV19 with TRBJ1-2; D not certain. The CDR3 loop spans 13 amino acids. CDR1 and CDR2 (germline): LNHDA, SQIVND (reference sequence). Trimming pared 2 bases from V and 2 bases from J, leaving 6 bases between. CDR3 region: CASSISGNYGYTF. Here the CDR3 DNA reads TGTGCCAGTAGTATATCTGGGAACTATGGCTACACCTTC.

V is TRBV7-6 and J is TRBJ2-1, with 11 bases aligning to TRBD2. Germline CDR1 reads SGHVS; CDR2 reads FNYEAQ. V lost 0 bases and J lost 5; bases outside the gene matches: 0. The CDR3 sequence is 15 residues long. CDR3 in amino acids: CASSLASGGDNEQFF. CDR3 sequence (DNA): TGTGCCAGCAGCTTAGCTAGCGGGGGGGACAATGAGCAGTTCTTC.

The genes are TRBV27 and TRBJ2-3; TRBD1 agrees at 10 bases. This CDR3 region has 16 residues. After removal of 4 bases from V and 3 bases from J, the junction contained 7 bases not matched to a gene. CDR1 is MNHEY, CDR2 SMNVEV, per germline (reference sequence). CDR3 in DNA: TGTGCCAGCAGTTCAGGGACAGGGGTTCGTACAGATACGCAGTATTTT. This gives the protein CASSSGTGVRTDTQYF.

This clone was seen just once. This rearrangement joins TRBV4-1 to TRBJ1-2; unclear D gene. V lost 1 base and J 7 bases, leaving 10 bases between the germline ends. Germline V gene data show CDR1 as MGHRA and CDR2 as YSYEKL. The CDR3 loop spans 13 amino acids. The CDR3 nucleotides are TGCGCCAGCAGCCAAGTGCCCGGCGGTGGCTACACCTTC. Protein sequence: CASSQVPGGGYTF.

The chain couples TRBV7-2 to TRBJ1-5, with 8 bases fitting TRBD1. Trimming took 3 bases from V and 6 from J; bases not matched to a gene: 4. CDR3 length: 14 amino acids. CDR1 and CDR2 (germline): SGHTA, FQGNSA. CDR3 nucleotide sequence: TGTGCCAGCAGCTTTCCAGGGGGCTTTCAGCCCCAGCATTTT. Protein product: CASSFPGGFQPQHF.

The chain joins TRBV9 to TRBJ2-2; TRBD2 might be the D (6 bases). Per the germline V gene, CDR1 is SGDLS and CDR2 is YYNGEE. Trimming shortened V by 3 bases and J by 1 base, and 13 bases separated the two germline ends. CDR3 length: 16 residues. The CDR3 region has the DNA TGTGCCAGCAGCGGTTTTGGGGGGATGAACACCGGGGAGCTGTTTTTT. As protein: CASSGFGGMNTGELFF.

Only a few counts were recorded for this clone. The gene calls are TRBV11-2 and TRBJ1-1, with TRBD1 matching over 8 bases. J was trimmed by 5 bases and V by 3 bases; bases with no gene match: 5. Germline V lookup: CDR1 SGHAT, CDR2 FQNNGV. This CDR3 comprises 14 residues. This chain's CDR3 is CASSFTGGGTEAFF. CDR3 DNA: TGTGCCAGCAGCTTTACAGGGGGAGGGACTGAAGCTTTCTTT. Full variable domain (missing parts from reference TRBV11-2 and TRBJ1-1): EAGVAQSPRYKIIEKRQSVAFWCNPISGHATLYWYQQILGQGPKLLIQFQNNGVVDDSQLPKDRFSAERLKGVDSTLKIQPAKLEDSAVYLCASSFTGGGTEAFFGQGTRLTVV.

The genes are TRBV19 and TRBJ1-2, with 7 bases that match TRBD1. Germline loops: CDR1 LNHDA, CDR2 SQIVND (reference sequence). The ends lost 6 bases at V and 1 base at J; junction bases unmatched: 8. The CDR3 runs 15 residues. The CDR3 loop is CASSRRDSFNYGYTF. In DNA, the CDR3 is TGTGCCAGTAGCCGCAGGGACAGTTTTAACTATGGCTACACCTTC.

The chain uses TRBV6-5 and TRBJ2-7; TRBD1 is a possible D gene (6 bases). V lost 0 bases and J lost 2, with 11 bases in between. The CDR3 consists of 15 residues. Germline loops: CDR1 MNHEY, CDR2 SVGAGI. CDR3 loop: CASSYSLDRPYEQYF. As DNA, the CDR3 is TGTGCCAGCAGTTACTCCCTCGACAGGCCCTACGAGCAGTACTTC.

The chain recombines TRBV11-3 with TRBJ2-5, with 10 bases aligning to TRBD1. V gave up 5 bases and J gave up 4 bases; unmatched junction bases: 7. Germline V gene lookup returns CDR1 SGHNT and CDR2 YENEEA. This CDR3 has 15 amino acids. CDR3 sequence (DNA): TGTGCCAGCAGCAGACAGGGGGCGGTAGGAGAGACCCAGTACTTC. It codes for CASSRQGAVGETQYF.

V and J are TRBV6-1 and TRBJ2-5, with 11 bases identical to TRBD1. The CDR3 extends over 15 amino acids. Losses at the gene ends were 6 bases for V and 5 bases for J; bases not matched to a gene: 8. CDR1 is MNHNS, CDR2 SASEGT, per germline. CDR3 bases: TGTGCCAGCAGGAGGACAGGGGGCTCCTTGGAGACCCAGTACTTC. Its protein is CASRRTGGSLETQYF.

Only a few counts were recorded for this clone. The V gene is TRBV27, the J gene TRBJ1-1; possible D gene TRBD1, 6 bases. V was shortened by 5 bases and J by 7 bases, with 17 bases between the two germline ends. Germline-derived CDR1 and CDR2 are MNHEY and SMNVEV (reference sequence). The CDR3 runs to 14 residues. CDR3 amino acids: CASSLRGASGEAFF. CDR3 nucleotide sequence: TGTGCCAGCAGTCTCCGGGGGGCCTCCGGTGAAGCTTTCTTT.

CDR3: CASTPGGGQGVNAGELFF. The CDR3 DNA reads as TGTGCCAGCACCCCCGGGGGCGGACAGGGGGTTAACGCCGGGGAGCTGTTTTTT. The chain recombines TRBV5-4 with TRBJ2-2; 10 nucleotides align to TRBD1. Germline V gene sequence: CDR1 SGHNT, CDR2 YYREEE (reference sequence). V was pared by 6 bases and J by 6 bases, with 17 bases of the junction left unmatched. The CDR3 contains 18 residues.

This chain joins TRBV19 and TRBJ2-5; TRBD1 might be the D (6 bases). Trimming removed 1 base from V and 5 bases from J, with 11 bases in between. The CDR3 is 14 residues long. The germline V gene encodes CDR1 LNHDA and CDR2 SQIVND (reference sequence). CDR3 coding DNA: TGTGCCAGTAGTATAGCGGGGACATTTGAGACCCAGTACTTC. This translates into CASSIAGTFETQYF. Filled out from reference TRBV19 and TRBJ2-5, the complete variable domain reads DGGITQSPKYLFRKEGQNVTLSCEQNLNHDAMYWYRQDPGQGLRLIYYSQIVNDFQKGDIAEGYSVSREKKESFPLTVTSAQKNPTAFYLCASSIAGTFETQYFGPGTRLLVL.

The chain recombines TRBV4-3 with TRBJ2-1, with D uncertain. CDR1 LGHNA and CDR2 YSLEER come from the germline V gene. This CDR3 comprises 13 residues. V lost 0 bases to trimming and J lost 6 bases, with 6 bases between them. Written as DNA, the CDR3 is TGCGCCAGCAGCCAAGATAGTCTCAATGAGCAGTTCTTC. It encodes CASSQDSLNEQFF.

Regarding this clone: Different DNA sequences within this sample yield the same CDR3. This rearrangement joins TRBV5-4 to TRBJ2-1; D unclear. The CDR3 spans 11 residues. The V and J ends lost 3 bases and 5 bases respectively, with 3 bases between them. Germline V gives CDR1 SGHNT, CDR2 YYREEE (reference sequence). CDR3 coding DNA: TGTGCCAGCAGCTCGGACAATGAGCAGTTCTTC. Its protein is CASSSDNEQFF.

The rearrangement links TRBV7-2 to TRBJ2-7; D not resolved. CDR3 length: 14 residues. V dropped 3 bases and J dropped 3 bases, with 12 bases sitting between them. Germline V gene data show CDR1 as SGHTA and CDR2 as FQGNSA. For the CDR3, the DNA is TGTGCCAGCAGCTTTTCCCGAGACGACTACGAGCAGTACTTC. Encoded protein: CASSFSRDDYEQYF.

The rearrangement uses TRBV30 and TRBJ1-5; no clear D. V was shortened by 2 bases and J by 2 bases, with 13 bases between the two germline ends. In germline, CDR1 is GTSNPN, CDR2 SVGIG (reference sequence). There are 15 residues in the CDR3. Here the CDR3 reads CAWSRVGMGNQPQHF. The CDR3 DNA follows: TGTGCCTGGAGTCGGGTGGGGATGGGCAATCAGCCCCAGCATTTT.

The chain has TRBV5-1 and TRBJ2-3; D unresolved. V dropped 0 bases and J dropped 2 bases, with 4 bases sitting between them. This CDR3 is 13 amino acids long. The germline CDR1 and CDR2 sequences are SGHRS and YFSETQ. The CDR3 protein is CASSLGHTDTQYF. The CDR3 nucleotides are TGCGCCAGCAGCTTGGGGCACACAGATACGCAGTATTTT.

The chain has TRBV7-9 and TRBJ2-3; D uncertain. Germline V gene lookup returns CDR1 SEHNR and CDR2 FQNEAQ (reference sequence). The CDR3 covers 15 residues. V was pared by 1 base and J by 5 bases, with 13 bases between. In nucleotides, the CDR3 is TGTGCCAGCAGCTTAGACTTGAACCCCGGAGATACGCAGTATTTT. Amino acid sequence: CASSLDLNPGDTQYF.

The rearrangement uses TRBV30 and TRBJ1-5, with 10 bases identical to TRBD1. The CDR3 runs to 15 residues. Trimming at V came to 3 bases and at J to 6 bases, leaving 8 bases not matched to a gene. Germline V gene data show CDR1 as GTSNPN and CDR2 as SVGIG (reference sequence). CDR3 in DNA: TGTGCCTGGAGCCGAGACAGGGGGCTAGGTCAGCCCCAGCATTTT. Translated: CAWSRDRGLGQPQHF.

J is TRBJ2-7 and V is TRBV5-5; 8 nucleotides line up with TRBD1. CDR3 size: 13 residues. V shed 2 bases and J 6 bases; nucleotides not matched to a gene: 4. Germline lookup yields CDR1 SGHKS and CDR2 YYEKEE (reference sequence). The chain's CDR3 is CASSLNRGAEQYF. The CDR3 DNA follows: TGTGCCAGCAGCTTAAACAGGGGGGCCGAGCAGTACTTC.

In DNA form, the CDR3 reads TGTGCCATCAGTGAGGGGGTTCTCCCGTACTTC. Translating gives CAISEGVLPYF. The chain carries TRBV10-3 and TRBJ2-5; D remains ambiguous. The V gene lost 2 bases and the J gene lost 13 bases, with 11 bases spanning the gap. The V gene's germline CDR1 is ENHRY and CDR2 SYGVKD. The length of the CDR3 is 11 residues.

The V call is TRBV4-1, the J call TRBJ2-4; 12 bases line up with TRBD1. CDR1 MGHRA and CDR2 YSYEKL come from the germline V gene. This CDR3 has 19 amino acids. Trimming cost V 2 bases and J 1 base; bases outside gene matches: 9. CDR3 amino acids: CASSQTGQGAYSAKNIQYF. CDR3 coding DNA: TGCGCCAGCAGCCAAACGGGACAGGGGGCGTATTCGGCCAAAAACATTCAGTACTTC.

This chain connects TRBV19 to TRBJ1-3; no reliable D call. Germline V gives CDR1 LNHDA, CDR2 SQIVND (reference sequence). The CDR3 loop spans 15 amino acids. Trimming cost V 7 bases and J 1 base, with 14 bases left between them. The CDR3 DNA sequence: TGTGCCAGTACCCCACCACGGATATCTGGAAACACCATATATTTT. Its translation: CASTPPRISGNTIYF.

A single count supports this clone. The gene calls are TRBV7-2 and TRBJ1-1; no clear D. Trimming cost V 8 bases and J 3 bases, with 16 bases left between them. The germline V gene has CDR1 SGHTA and CDR2 FQGNSA. The CDR3 runs 14 residues. CDR3 nucleotide sequence: TGTGCCAGCGGAAGGAAGCTTGGCCACACTGAAGCTTTCTTT. As protein: CASGRKLGHTEAFF.